This entry lists 10 T cell receptor beta chains sequenced from one sample in a study of blood T cell repertoires in COVID-19. Generated by immunoSEQ multiplex PCR, the TCRdb table keeps only in-frame clones and is missing some. Of 35,000 to 50,000 clones listed, around 85% are singletons. The sequenced sample consisted of peripheral blood. These receptors were taken from a human donor with acute or convalescent COVID-19. The donor label of this sample is uncertain.

This clone was recorded once. The genes are TRBV7-6 and TRBJ2-3, with 8 bases aligning to TRBD2. The CDR3 spans 16 residues. V dropped 5 bases and J dropped 2; count of bases not matched to a gene: 9. CDR1 and CDR2 from the germline V gene are SGHVS and FNYEAQ. The CDR3, as DNA: TGTGCCAGCAGCAAATTAGCGGGAATAGCCACAGATACGCAGTATTTT. Its translation: CASSKLAGIATDTQYF.

The V call is TRBV14, the J call TRBJ2-5; 10 bases map to TRBD2. Per the germline V gene, CDR1 is SGHDN and CDR2 is FVKESK. V was clipped by 4 bases and J by 1 base; unmatched bases: 6. The CDR3 contains 16 residues. CDR3 region: CASSPLAGGFQETQYF. For the CDR3, the DNA is TGTGCCAGCAGCCCCTTAGCGGGGGGCTTCCAAGAGACCCAGTACTTC.

V usage is TRBV5-1 and J usage is TRBJ1-3, with D possibly TRBD1 on 5 matching bases. The germline V and J ends were trimmed by 0 bases and 2 bases, with 12 bases remaining between them. CDR3 length: 16 residues. Germline-derived CDR1 and CDR2 are SGHRS and YFSETQ. The CDR3 is CASSLGTGPTGNTIYF. For the CDR3, the DNA is TGCGCCAGCAGCTTGGGTACAGGACCCACTGGAAACACCATATATTTT. Drawing the rest from reference TRBV5-1 and TRBJ1-3, the complete variable domain is KAGVTQTPRYLIKTRGQQVTLSCSPISGHRSVSWYQQTPGQGLQFLFEYFSETQRNKGNFPGRFSGRQFSNSRSEMNVSTLELGDSALYLCASSLGTGPTGNTIYFGEGSWLTVV.

The V call is TRBV10-3, the J call TRBJ2-7; a possible D gene is TRBD2 (5 bases). Germline CDR1 ENHRY, CDR2 SYGVKD. This CDR3 is built from 14 residues. With 8 bases removed from V and 1 base from J, the gap between germline ends came to 15 bases. The CDR3 spells CAIAPPGFSYEQYF. CDR3 DNA: TGTGCCATCGCCCCGCCGGGATTTTCCTACGAGCAGTACTTC.

V is TRBV9 and J is TRBJ2-7, with 8 bases matching TRBD1. Germline V gives CDR1 SGDLS, CDR2 YYNGEE. The CDR3 spans 14 residues. Trimming took 3 bases from V and 6 from J; bases not matched to a gene: 8. Here the CDR3 reads CASSAQRTGIEQYF. CDR3 sequence (DNA): TGTGCCAGCAGCGCCCAACGGACAGGGATCGAGCAGTACTTC.

The chain uses TRBV5-1 and TRBJ2-2; 7 bases fit TRBD1. The germline V gene encodes CDR1 SGHRS and CDR2 YFSETQ. The CDR3 contains 15 residues. Trimming cost V 5 bases and J 1 base; bases outside gene matches: 5. CDR3 DNA: TGCGCCAGCAGTCCTAACAGGGGGAACACCGGGGAGCTGTTTTTT. Its translation: CASSPNRGNTGELFF.

This sequence joins TRBV28 and TRBJ1-1; D is uncertain. Germline lookup yields CDR1 MDHEN and CDR2 SYDVKM. V lost 2 bases to trimming and J lost 5 bases, with 12 bases between them. The CDR3 spans 14 residues. CDR3 bases: TGTGCCAGCAGTTTACCTGGAAGAGGTACTGAAGCTTTCTTT. Its translation: CASSLPGRGTEAFF.

The J gene is TRBJ2-7, the V gene TRBV28; no clear D gene. The germline CDR1 and CDR2 sequences are MDHEN and SYDVKM. V lost 5 bases and J lost 3, with 5 bases in between. This CDR3 is 11 amino acids long. In nucleotides, the CDR3 is TGTGCCAGCAGTCTGTACTACGAGCAGTACTTC. It codes for CASSLYYEQYF.

This clone was counted once. The CDR3 region is CASSLGAGLTDTQYF. The DNA for the CDR3 is TGTGCCAGCAGCCTGGGGGCTGGCCTCACAGATACGCAGTATTTT. The chain combines TRBV5-5 with TRBJ2-3, with D possibly being TRBD1 (6 bases). Germline CDR1 and CDR2: SGHKS and YYEKEE (reference sequence). CDR3 length equals 15 residues. V lost 4 bases to trimming and J lost 2 bases, with 14 bases between them.

The chain has TRBV3-1 (or the pseudogene TRBV3-2) and TRBJ1-1, with a weak D call TRBD1 (5 bases). This CDR3 region has 14 residues. Trimming shortened V by 4 bases and J by 0 bases, and 9 bases separated the two germline ends. CDR1 is LGHDT and CDR2 is YNNKEL in the germline V gene (reference sequence). Written as DNA, the CDR3 is TGTGCCAGCAGCCGGGAGGGGTTGAACACTGAAGCTTTCTTT. It encodes CASSREGLNTEAFF.